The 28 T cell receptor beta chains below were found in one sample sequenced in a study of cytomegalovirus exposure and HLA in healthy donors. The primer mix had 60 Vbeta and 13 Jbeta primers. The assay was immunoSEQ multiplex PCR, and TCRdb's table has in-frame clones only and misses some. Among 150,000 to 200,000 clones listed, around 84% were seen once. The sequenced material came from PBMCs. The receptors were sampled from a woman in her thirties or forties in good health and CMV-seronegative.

CDR3 nucleotides: TGTGCCAGTAGCAGAACAGGGGGAGGCTCTGGGGCCAACGTCCTGACTTTC. It codes for CASSRTGGGSGANVLTF. The chain recombines TRBV19 with TRBJ2-6, with 8 bases that match TRBD1. The V segment lost 6 bases and the J segment 0 bases; nucleotides outside the gene matches: 7. The CDR3 is made up of 17 amino acids. Germline lookup yields CDR1 LNHDA and CDR2 SQIVND (reference sequence).

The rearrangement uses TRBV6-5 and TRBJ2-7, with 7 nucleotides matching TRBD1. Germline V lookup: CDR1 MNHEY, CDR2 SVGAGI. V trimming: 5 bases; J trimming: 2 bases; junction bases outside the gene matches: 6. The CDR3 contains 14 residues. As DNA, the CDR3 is TGTGCCAGCAGTGTGACAGGGTTTGCCTACGAGCAGTACTTC. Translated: CASSVTGFAYEQYF.

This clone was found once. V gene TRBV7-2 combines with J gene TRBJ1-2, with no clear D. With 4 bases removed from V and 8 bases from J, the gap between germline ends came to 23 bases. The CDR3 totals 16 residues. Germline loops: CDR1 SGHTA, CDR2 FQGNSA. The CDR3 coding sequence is TGTGCCAGCAGCTCCCGTAATGCCCCTTTGGCGGGAGGCTACACCTTC. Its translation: CASSSRNAPLAGGYTF.

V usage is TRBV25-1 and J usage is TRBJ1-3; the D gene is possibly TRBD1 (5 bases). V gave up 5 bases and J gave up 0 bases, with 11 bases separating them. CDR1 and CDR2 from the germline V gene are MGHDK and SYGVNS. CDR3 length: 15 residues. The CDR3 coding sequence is TGTGCCAGCAGTAAACAGGAAATCTCTGGAAACACCATATATTTT. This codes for CASSKQEISGNTIYF.

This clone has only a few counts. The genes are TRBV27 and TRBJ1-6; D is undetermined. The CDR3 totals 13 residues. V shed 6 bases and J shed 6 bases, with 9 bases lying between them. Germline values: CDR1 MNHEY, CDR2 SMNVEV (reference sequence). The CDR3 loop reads CASSRGSNSPLHF. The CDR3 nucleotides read TGTGCCAGCAGCCGGGGTAGTAATTCACCCCTCCACTTT.

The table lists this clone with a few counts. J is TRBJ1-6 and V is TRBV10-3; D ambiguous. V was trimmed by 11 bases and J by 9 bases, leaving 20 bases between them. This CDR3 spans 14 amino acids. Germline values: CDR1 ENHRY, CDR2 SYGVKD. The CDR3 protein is CALPVRGLPSPLHF. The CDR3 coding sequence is TGTGCCCTACCCGTACGAGGTCTACCTTCACCCCTCCACTTT.

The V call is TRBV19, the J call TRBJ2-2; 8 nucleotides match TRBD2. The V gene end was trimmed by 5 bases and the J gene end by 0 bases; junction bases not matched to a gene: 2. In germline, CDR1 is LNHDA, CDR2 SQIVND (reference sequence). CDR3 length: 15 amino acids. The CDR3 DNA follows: TGTGCCAGTAGTCAAGCGGGGGCGAACACCGGGGAGCTGTTTTTT. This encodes CASSQAGANTGELFF.

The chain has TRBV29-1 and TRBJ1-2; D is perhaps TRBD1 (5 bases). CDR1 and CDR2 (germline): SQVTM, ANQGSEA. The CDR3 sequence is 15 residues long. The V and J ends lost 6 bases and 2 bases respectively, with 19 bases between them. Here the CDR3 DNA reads TGCAGCGTCCCCCTGGGGGGGACGAGGAACTATGGCTACACCTTC. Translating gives CSVPLGGTRNYGYTF. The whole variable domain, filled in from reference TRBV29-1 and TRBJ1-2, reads SAVISQKPSRDICQRGTSLTIQCQVDSQVTMMFWYRQQPGQSLTLIATANQGSEATYESGFVIDKFPISRPNLTFSTLTVSNMSPEDSSIYLCSVPLGGTRNYGYTFGSGTRLTVV.

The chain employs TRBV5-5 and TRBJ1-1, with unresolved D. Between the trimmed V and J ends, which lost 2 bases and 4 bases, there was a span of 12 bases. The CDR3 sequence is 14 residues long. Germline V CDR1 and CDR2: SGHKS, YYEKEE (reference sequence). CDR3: CASSFGEGFTEAFF. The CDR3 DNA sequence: TGTGCCAGCAGCTTTGGGGAGGGATTCACTGAAGCTTTCTTT.

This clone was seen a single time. The CDR3 nucleotides are TGCGCCAGCAGCCGCCCCAGGGAATTCTATGGCTACACCTTC. It codes for CASSRPREFYGYTF. This chain joins TRBV4-1 and TRBJ1-2; D possibly corresponds to TRBD1 (5 bases). The length of the CDR3 is 14 residues. Per germline, CDR1 MGHRA and CDR2 YSYEKL. Trimming removed 4 bases from V and 4 bases from J, with 13 bases in between.

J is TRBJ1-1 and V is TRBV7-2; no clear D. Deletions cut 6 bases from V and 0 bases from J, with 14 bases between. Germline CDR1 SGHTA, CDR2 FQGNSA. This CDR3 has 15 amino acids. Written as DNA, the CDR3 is TGTGCCAGCAGGTACCGGGGTGGGGTGAACACTGAAGCTTTCTTT. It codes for CASRYRGGVNTEAFF. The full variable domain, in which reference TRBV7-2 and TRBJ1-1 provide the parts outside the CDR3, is GAGVSQSPSNKVTEKGKDVELRCDPISGHTALYWYRQSLGQGLEFLIYFQGNSAPDKSGLPSDRFSAERTGGSVSTLTIQRTQQEDSAVYLCASRYRGGVNTEAFFGQGTRLTVV.

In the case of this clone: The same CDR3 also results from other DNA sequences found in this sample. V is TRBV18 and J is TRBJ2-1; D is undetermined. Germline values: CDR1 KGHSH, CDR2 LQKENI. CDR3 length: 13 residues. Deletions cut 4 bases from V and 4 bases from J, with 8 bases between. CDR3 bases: TGTGCCAGCTCACTGTCTTATTACAATGAGCAGTTCTTC. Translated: CASSLSYYNEQFF.

The CDR3: CASSSWTDPEPTF. In DNA form, the CDR3 reads TGTGCCAGCAGTTCATGGACAGATCCAGAGCCGACCTTC. The chain carries TRBV6-5 and TRBJ1-2; TRBD1 might be the D (6 bases). The CDR3 totals 13 residues. Trimming removed 4 bases from V and 14 bases from J, with 20 bases in between. Germline V gives CDR1 MNHEY, CDR2 SVGAGI.

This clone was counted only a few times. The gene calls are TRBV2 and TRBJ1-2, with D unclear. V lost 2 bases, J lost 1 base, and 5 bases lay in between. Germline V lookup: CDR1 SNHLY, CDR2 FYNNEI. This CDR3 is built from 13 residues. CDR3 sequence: CASSESGNYGYTF. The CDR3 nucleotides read TGTGCCAGCAGTGAATCGGGTAACTATGGCTACACCTTC.

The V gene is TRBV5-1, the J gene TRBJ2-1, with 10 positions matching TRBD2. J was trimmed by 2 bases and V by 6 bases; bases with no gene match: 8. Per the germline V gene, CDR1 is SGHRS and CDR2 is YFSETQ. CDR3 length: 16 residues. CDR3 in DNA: TGCGCCAGCATAGAGAATAGCGGGGGGCCCTACAATGAGCAGTTCTTC. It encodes CASIENSGGPYNEQFF.

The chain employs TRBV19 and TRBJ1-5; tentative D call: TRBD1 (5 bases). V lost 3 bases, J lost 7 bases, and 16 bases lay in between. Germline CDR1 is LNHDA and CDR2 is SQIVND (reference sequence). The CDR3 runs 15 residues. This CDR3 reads CASSIGQGVKQPQHF. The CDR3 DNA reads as TGTGCCAGTAGTATCGGGCAGGGCGTGAAGCAGCCCCAGCATTTT.

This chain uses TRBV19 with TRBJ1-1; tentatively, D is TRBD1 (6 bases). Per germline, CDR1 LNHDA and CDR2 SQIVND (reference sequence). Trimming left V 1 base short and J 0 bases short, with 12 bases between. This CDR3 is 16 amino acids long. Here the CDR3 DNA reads TGTGCCAGTAGTATAGCCTACAGGGATATGAACACTGAAGCTTTCTTT. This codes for CASSIAYRDMNTEAFF.

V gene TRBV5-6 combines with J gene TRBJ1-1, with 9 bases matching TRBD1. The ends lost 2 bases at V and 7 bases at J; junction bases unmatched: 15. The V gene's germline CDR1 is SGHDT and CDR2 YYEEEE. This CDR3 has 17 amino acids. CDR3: CASSFPSGTGYVGEAFF. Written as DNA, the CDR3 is TGTGCCAGCAGCTTTCCTTCCGGGACAGGGTATGTGGGTGAAGCTTTCTTT.

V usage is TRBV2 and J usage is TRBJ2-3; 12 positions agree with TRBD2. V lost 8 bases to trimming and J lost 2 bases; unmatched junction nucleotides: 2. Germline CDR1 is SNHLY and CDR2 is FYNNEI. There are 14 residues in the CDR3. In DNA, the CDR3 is TGTGCCAGCGGACTAGCGGGGTCCACAGATACGCAGTATTTT. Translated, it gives CASGLAGSTDTQYF.

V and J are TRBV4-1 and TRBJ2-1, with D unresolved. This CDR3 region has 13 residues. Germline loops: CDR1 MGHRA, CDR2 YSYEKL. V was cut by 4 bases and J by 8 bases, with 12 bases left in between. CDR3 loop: CASSPTGLDEQFF. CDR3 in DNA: TGCGCCAGCAGCCCAACCGGGTTGGATGAGCAGTTCTTC.

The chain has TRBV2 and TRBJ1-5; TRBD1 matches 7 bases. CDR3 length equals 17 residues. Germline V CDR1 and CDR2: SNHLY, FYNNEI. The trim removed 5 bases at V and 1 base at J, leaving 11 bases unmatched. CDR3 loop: CASSRQGIGRSNQPQHF. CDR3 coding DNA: TGTGCCAGCAGTCGACAGGGTATAGGTAGAAGCAATCAGCCCCAGCATTTT.

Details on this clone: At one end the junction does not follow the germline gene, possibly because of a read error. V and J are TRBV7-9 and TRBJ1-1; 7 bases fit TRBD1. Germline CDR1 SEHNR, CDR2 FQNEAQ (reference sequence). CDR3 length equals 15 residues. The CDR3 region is CSSTPPGQLNTEAFF. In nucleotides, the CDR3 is TGTTCCAGCACACCACCGGGACAGCTTAACACTGAAGCTTTCTTT.

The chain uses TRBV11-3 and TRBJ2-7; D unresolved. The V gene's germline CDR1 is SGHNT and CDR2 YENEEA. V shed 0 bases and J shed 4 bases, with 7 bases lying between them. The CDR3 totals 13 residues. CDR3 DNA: TGTGCCAGCAGCTTAGATGGCGGATACGAGCAGTACTTC. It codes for CASSLDGGYEQYF.

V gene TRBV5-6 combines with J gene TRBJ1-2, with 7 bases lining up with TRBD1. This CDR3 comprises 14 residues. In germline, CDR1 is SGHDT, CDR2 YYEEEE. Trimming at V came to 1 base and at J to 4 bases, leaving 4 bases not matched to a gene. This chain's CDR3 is CASSLSGGPYGYTF. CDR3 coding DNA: TGTGCCAGCAGCTTGTCAGGGGGACCCTATGGCTACACCTTC.

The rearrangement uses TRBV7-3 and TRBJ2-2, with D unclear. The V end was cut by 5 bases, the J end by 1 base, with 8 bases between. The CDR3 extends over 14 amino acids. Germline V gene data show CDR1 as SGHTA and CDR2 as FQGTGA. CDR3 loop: CASSEHRNTGELFF. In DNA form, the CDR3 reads TGTGCCAGCAGCGAACACAGGAACACCGGGGAGCTGTTTTTT.

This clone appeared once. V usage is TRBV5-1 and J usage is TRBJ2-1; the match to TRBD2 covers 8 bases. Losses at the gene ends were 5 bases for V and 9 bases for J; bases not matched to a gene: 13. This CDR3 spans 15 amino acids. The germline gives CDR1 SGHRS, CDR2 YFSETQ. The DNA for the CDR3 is TGCGCCAGCAGTGCCGGGGGGGCGGCTCGGGTTGAGCAGTTCTTC. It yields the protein CASSAGGAARVEQFF.

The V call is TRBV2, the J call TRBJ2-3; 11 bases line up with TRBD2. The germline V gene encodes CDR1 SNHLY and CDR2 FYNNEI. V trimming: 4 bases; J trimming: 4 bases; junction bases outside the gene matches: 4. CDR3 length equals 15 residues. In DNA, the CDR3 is TGTGCCAGCAGTGCTGCTAGCGGGGGGCCAGATACGCAGTATTTT. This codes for CASSAASGGPDTQYF.

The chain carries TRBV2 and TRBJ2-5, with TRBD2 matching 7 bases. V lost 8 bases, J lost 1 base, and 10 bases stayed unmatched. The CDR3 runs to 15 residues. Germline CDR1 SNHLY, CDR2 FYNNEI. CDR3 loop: CASGWSGAPQETQYF. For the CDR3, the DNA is TGTGCCAGCGGGTGGAGCGGGGCCCCCCAAGAGACCCAGTACTTC.